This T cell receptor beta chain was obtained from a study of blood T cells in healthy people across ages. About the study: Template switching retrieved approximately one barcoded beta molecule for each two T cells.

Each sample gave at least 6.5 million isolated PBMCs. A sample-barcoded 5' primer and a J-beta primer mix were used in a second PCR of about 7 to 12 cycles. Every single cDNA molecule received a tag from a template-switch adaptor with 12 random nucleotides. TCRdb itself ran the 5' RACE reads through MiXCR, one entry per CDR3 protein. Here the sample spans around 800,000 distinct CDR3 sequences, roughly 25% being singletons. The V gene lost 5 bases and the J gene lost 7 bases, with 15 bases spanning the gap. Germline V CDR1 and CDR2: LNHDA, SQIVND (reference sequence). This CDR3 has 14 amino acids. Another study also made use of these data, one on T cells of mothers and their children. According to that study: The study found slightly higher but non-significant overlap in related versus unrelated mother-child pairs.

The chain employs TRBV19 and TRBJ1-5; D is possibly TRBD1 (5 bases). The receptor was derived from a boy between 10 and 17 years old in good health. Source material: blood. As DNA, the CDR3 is TGTGCCAGTAGTCCCAGGACATCTCAGCAGCCCCAGCATTTT. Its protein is CASSPRTSQQPQHF.